This T cell receptor beta chain was recovered during a study of blood T cell repertoires in COVID-19. Study-wide background: Acute and convalescent COVID-19 specimens originated in the United States, Italy and Spain. The analysed material was cDNA or gDNA that came from T cells, B-cell-depleted T cells, or PBMCs.

V was shortened by 3 bases and J by 4 bases, with 16 bases between the two germline ends. From germline, CDR1 is SGDLS and CDR2 YYNGEE. The CDR3 has 16 residues. Original analysis: Amplification from reference gene primers served as the basis for estimated nucleated cell counts. Profiling relied on immunoSEQ multiplex PCR, and the TCRdb table lists in-frame clones only, not all of them. V and J calls and clone size come straight from that table; D and trimming were deduced from the DNA. The table shows roughly 670,000 clones, with about 90% occurring only once. Sequenced sample: peripheral blood. The receptor was isolated from a woman aged 18-30 years with acute or convalescent COVID-19. The V call is TRBV9, the J call TRBJ2-2, with D maybe TRBD2 (5 bases). The DNA of the CDR3 is TGTGCCAGCAGCGGCCCTCGAGGGCCGTTCACCGGGGAGCTGTTTTTT. This encodes CASSGPRGPFTGELFF.